What follows are 23 T cell receptor beta chains derived from one specimen sequenced in a study of blood T cell repertoires in COVID-19. Data came from immunoSEQ multiplex PCR; TCRdb stores just in-frame clones and leaves some out. In the table there are 200,000 to 250,000 clones, about 84% of which are singletons. Sequenced: peripheral blood. All receptors derive from a woman over 75 with COVID-19, enrolled during active disease.

This clone was picked up a small number of times. The rearrangement uses TRBV5-1 and TRBJ2-5, with TRBD1 identical over 9 bases. Germline trimming cut 4 bases from V and 2 bases from J; bases unmatched to any gene: 3. In germline, CDR1 is SGHRS, CDR2 YFSETQ. The CDR3 is 14 residues long. The chain's CDR3 is CASSRTGVQETQYF. The CDR3, as DNA: TGCGCCAGCAGCAGGACAGGGGTTCAAGAGACCCAGTACTTC.

V is TRBV28 and J is TRBJ2-7; D possibly corresponds to TRBD2 (6 bases). The CDR3 is 14 residues long. The V gene's germline CDR1 is MDHEN and CDR2 SYDVKM. The V end lost 3 bases, the J end lost 0 bases, and 9 bases lay between the germline ends. For the CDR3, the DNA is TGTGCCAGCAGTTTGGGGGGTAGCTCCTACGAGCAGTACTTC. It encodes CASSLGGSSYEQYF.

This clone occurred once. The V and J genes are TRBV12-3 or TRBV12-4 and TRBJ1-1; the D is unclear. V lost 2 bases and J lost 1, with 5 bases in between. This CDR3 contains 13 residues. CDR3 bases: TGTGCCAGCAGTTTAAAACAGAACACTGAAGCTTTCTTT. It yields the protein CASSLKQNTEAFF.

This chain connects TRBV19 to TRBJ1-5; D may be TRBD1 (5 bases). V shed 1 base and J shed 0 bases, with 7 bases lying between them. This CDR3 is 15 amino acids long. Germline CDR1 LNHDA, CDR2 SQIVND (reference sequence). The CDR3 DNA is TGTGCCAGTAGTATAGTCGACAGTAGCAATCAGCCCCAGCATTTT. This encodes CASSIVDSSNQPQHF.

The chain carries TRBV5-1 and TRBJ2-2, with D possibly TRBD2 on 7 matching bases. The CDR3 is made up of 14 amino acids. V was trimmed by 9 bases and J by 3 bases, leaving 15 bases between them. The germline V gene has CDR1 SGHRS and CDR2 YFSETQ. For the CDR3, the DNA is TGCGCCACCAAAGGGGGGGCCTACACCGGGGAGCTGTTTTTT. This translates into CATKGGAYTGELFF. The full variable domain, completed using reference TRBV5-1 and TRBJ2-2, is KAGVTQTPRYLIKTRGQQVTLSCSPISGHRSVSWYQQTPGQGLQFLFEYFSETQRNKGNFPGRFSGRQFSNSRSEMNVSTLELGDSALYLCATKGGAYTGELFFGEGSRLTVL.

The chain couples TRBV2 to TRBJ1-1, with TRBD1 matching over 7 bases. With V trimmed by 4 bases and J by 0 bases, 8 bases remained unmatched. The CDR3 contains 16 residues. Germline values: CDR1 SNHLY, CDR2 FYNNEI. CDR3 DNA: TGTGCCAGCAGTGCTACAGGGGTGATGATGAACACTGAAGCTTTCTTT. Translated: CASSATGVMMNTEAFF.

The chain employs TRBV5-4 and TRBJ1-1; 8 bases are a match to TRBD1. The V gene end was trimmed by 10 bases and the J gene end by 6 bases; junction bases not matched to a gene: 17. The CDR3 has 15 amino acids. Germline CDR1 is SGHNT and CDR2 is YYREEE (reference sequence). CDR3: CAGRDRTWRDAEAFF. In DNA form, the CDR3 reads TGTGCCGGACGGGACAGGACGTGGAGGGACGCTGAAGCTTTCTTT.

V and J are TRBV10-3 and TRBJ1-5; no clear D gene. V lost 2 bases and J 4 bases, leaving 9 bases between the germline ends. Germline V gene data show CDR1 as ENHRY and CDR2 as SYGVKD. The CDR3 length is 14 residues. Here the CDR3 reads CAISEQRGNQPQHF. CDR3 nucleotides: TGTGCCATCAGTGAGCAACGGGGAAATCAGCCCCAGCATTTT.

This clone was counted a single time. The chain carries TRBV3-1 (or the pseudogene TRBV3-2) and TRBJ1-6; D not certain. Trimming took 0 bases from V and 8 from J, leaving 11 bases between them. Germline CDR1 and CDR2: LGHDT and YNNKEL (reference sequence). CDR3 length: 15 residues. The CDR3 sequence is CASSQDLTPDSPLHF. For the CDR3, the DNA is TGTGCCAGCAGCCAAGATCTAACTCCGGATTCACCCCTCCACTTT.

The chain is built from TRBV25-1 and TRBJ1-4; TRBD1 matches at 7 bases. CDR1 is MGHDK and CDR2 is SYGVNS in the germline V gene. The CDR3 length is 15 residues. V was pared by 3 bases and J by 11 bases, with 12 bases of the junction left unmatched. The CDR3 here is CASSDTRDSGEKLFF. The CDR3 coding sequence is TGTGCCAGCAGTGATACCCGGGACAGCGGCGAGAAACTGTTTTTT.

This clone was seen only once. V and J are TRBV9 and TRBJ2-1, with 7 bases aligning to TRBD2. Germline lookup yields CDR1 SGDLS and CDR2 YYNGEE. This CDR3 comprises 15 residues. V lost 3 bases to trimming and J lost 6 bases; unmatched junction nucleotides: 9. Here the CDR3 reads CASSALTTGGNEQFF. The CDR3 DNA follows: TGTGCCAGCAGCGCCCTGACAACGGGGGGCAATGAGCAGTTCTTC.

The chain carries TRBV13 and TRBJ2-3; the match to TRBD1 covers 7 bases. Germline lookup yields CDR1 PRHDT and CDR2 FYEKMQ (reference sequence). The CDR3 totals 15 residues. J was trimmed by 1 base and V by 7 bases; bases with no gene match: 8. CDR3 amino acids: CASTPLRGRTDTQYF. In DNA form, the CDR3 reads TGTGCCAGCACCCCCTTAAGGGGGCGCACAGATACGCAGTATTTT.

CDR3 DNA: TGTGCCAGCAGCTTGGGGGACAACTCCTACGAGCAGTACTTC. Protein: CASSLGDNSYEQYF. J is TRBJ2-7 and V is TRBV7-3, with D possibly TRBD1 on 6 matching bases. This CDR3 has 14 amino acids. V was pared by 3 bases and J by 0 bases, with 9 bases between. The germline CDR1 and CDR2 sequences are SGHTA and FQGTGA.

This clone has a handful of counts. The chain carries TRBV3-1 (or the pseudogene TRBV3-2) and TRBJ1-2, with 7 positions matching TRBD1. The CDR3 runs to 15 residues. V lost 2 bases and J lost 6; bases outside the gene matches: 9. CDR1 and CDR2 (germline): LGHDT, YNNKEL (reference sequence). The chain's CDR3 is CASSQSLGRGDGYTF. CDR3 sequence (DNA): TGTGCCAGCAGCCAATCGCTCGGCAGGGGGGATGGCTACACCTTC.

In this sample, this clone turned up a few times. This chain joins TRBV19 and TRBJ1-2, with D possibly TRBD1 on 6 matching bases. The CDR3 has 16 amino acids. Germline V lookup: CDR1 LNHDA, CDR2 SQIVND (reference sequence). The V end lost 1 base, the J end lost 6 bases, and 18 bases lay between the germline ends. This chain's CDR3 is CASSIGLDRISDGYTF. CDR3 coding DNA: TGTGCCAGTAGTATAGGACTGGACAGAATAAGTGATGGCTACACCTTC.

This chain connects TRBV6-5 to TRBJ1-1, with D perhaps TRBD1 (5 bases). V was clipped by 7 bases and J by 2 bases, with 8 bases between them. From germline, CDR1 is MNHEY and CDR2 SVGAGI. The CDR3 consists of 12 residues. The CDR3 nucleotides are TGTGCCAGCACACAGGTAAACACTGAAGCTTTCTTT. Translation gives CASTQVNTEAFF.

This clone was recorded only once. The chain uses TRBV4-1 and TRBJ2-7; 8 bases are shared with TRBD1. CDR1 and CDR2 (germline): MGHRA, YSYEKL. The length of the CDR3 is 15 residues. Trimming removed 5 bases from V and 5 bases from J; junction bases left unmatched: 11. Written as DNA, the CDR3 is TGCGCCAGCAGCAACCCTCGGGACAGGTTGCACGAGCAGTACTTC. Protein product: CASSNPRDRLHEQYF.

The rearrangement links TRBV5-1 to TRBJ2-1, with 8 positions matching TRBD2. CDR1 is SGHRS, CDR2 YFSETQ, per germline. J lost 2 bases, V lost 2 bases, and 6 bases had no gene match. There are 16 residues in the CDR3. For the CDR3, the DNA is TGCGCCAGCAGCTTAACTAGCGGAACAACCTACAATGAGCAGTTCTTC. It specifies CASSLTSGTTYNEQFF.

This clone was observed a single time. The V gene is TRBV28, the J gene TRBJ2-7; maybe TRBD1 (6 bases). V lost 7 bases to trimming and J lost 2 bases, with 18 bases between them. This CDR3 comprises 15 residues. CDR1 and CDR2 (germline): MDHEN, SYDVKM. CDR3 bases: TGTGCCAGCATCCGAGCAGGGGCAGTTACCTACGAGCAGTACTTC. Translating gives CASIRAGAVTYEQYF. The variable domain in full, with the rest retrieved from reference TRBV28 and TRBJ2-7, is DVKVTQSSRYLVKRTGEKVFLECVQDMDHENMFWYRQDPGLGLRLIYFSYDVKMKEKGDIPEGYSVSREKKERFSLILESASTNQTSMYLCASIRAGAVTYEQYFGPGTRLTVT.

The rearrangement joins TRBV7-8 to TRBJ2-1; 7 bases are shared with TRBD2. CDR3 length: 15 residues. Germline CDR1 SGHVS, CDR2 FQNEAQ. V was pared by 5 bases and J by 7 bases, with 11 bases of the junction left unmatched. Here the CDR3 DNA reads TGTGCCAGCAGCCCAAGCGGGATAGGGGTGAATGAGCAGTTCTTC. Translating it yields CASSPSGIGVNEQFF.

The chain couples TRBV19 to TRBJ1-2; D possibly corresponds to TRBD1 (6 bases). The V gene lost 4 bases and the J gene lost 4 bases, with 10 bases spanning the gap. The germline gives CDR1 LNHDA, CDR2 SQIVND (reference sequence). CDR3 length equals 13 residues. DNA for the CDR3: TGTGCCAGTAGTAGACAGGAGGTCTATGGCTACACCTTC. Protein: CASSRQEVYGYTF.

The rearrangement links TRBV7-6 to TRBJ2-7; TRBD2 matches 13 bases. The V segment lost 4 bases and the J segment 2 bases; nucleotides outside the gene matches: 2. The CDR3 extends over 15 amino acids. Germline V lookup: CDR1 SGHVS, CDR2 FNYEAQ. The CDR3 sequence is CASSSGLAGAYEQYF. The DNA of the CDR3 is TGTGCCAGCAGCTCCGGACTAGCGGGAGCCTACGAGCAGTACTTC. Looking up the rest from reference TRBV7-6 and TRBJ2-7 gives the full variable domain: GAGVSQSPRYKVTKRGQDVALRCDPISGHVSLYWYRQALGQGPEFLTYFNYEAQQDKSGLPNDRFSAERPEGSISTLTIQRTEQRDSAMYRCASSSGLAGAYEQYFGPGTRLTVT.

V gene TRBV11-2 combines with J gene TRBJ2-1; 7 nucleotides agree with TRBD1. Unmatched junction bases numbered 5, after V lost 7 bases and J lost 8 bases. From germline, CDR1 is SGHAT and CDR2 FQNNGV. CDR3 length: 12 residues. The CDR3 protein is CASKKQGYEQFF. The CDR3 nucleotides read TGTGCCAGCAAGAAACAGGGGTATGAGCAGTTCTTC.